This TCR beta chain was observed in a study of T cell responses to AZD1222 COVID-19 vaccine. Study findings and constraints: Unmutated regions of variants are reportedly targeted by nearly half of spike-specific TCRs.

The V gene's germline CDR1 is LGHNA and CDR2 YNFKEQ. The CDR3 loop spans 18 amino acids. The V end was cut by 0 bases, the J end by 10 bases, with 24 bases between. TCRdb's table, derived via immunoSEQ multiplex PCR, lists solely in-frame clones and lacks some. This sample has about 100,000 clones, with 85% to 90% found just once. Concerning this clone itself: Antigen: not known.

The source material was peripheral blood, sampled on day 0 of AZD1222 vaccination. This chain joins TRBV4-2 and TRBJ1-4; D gene unclear. The clonotype comes from an adult in good health. CDR3 sequence (DNA): TGTGCCAGCAGCCAAGATTATAGGGCTCCCCCCCGACTGAGAAAACTGTTTTTT. This gives the protein CASSQDYRAPPRLRKLFF.